In this sample, the clone carrying this TCR beta chain turned up a few times. Its cognate antigen is unknown. The source of the sample is a study of blood T cells in healthy people across ages. The V end lost 3 bases, the J end lost 7 bases, and 15 bases lay between the germline ends. The CDR3 totals 14 residues. Per germline, CDR1 MDHEN and CDR2 SYDVKM. Study findings and constraints: Older individuals had lower TCR beta diversity per million T cells (the decline was roughly linear).

Sample-barcoded 5' priming and a J-beta primer mix drove a second PCR of about 7 to 12 cycles. Tagging of each cDNA molecule was performed by a template-switch adaptor with 12 random nucleotides. The study obtained at least 3 million CDR3-containing paired-end reads from every sample. TCRdb re-derived calls from the 5' RACE reads in MiXCR, one entry per CDR3 protein. The repertoire holds about 800,000 distinct CDR3 sequences, with just under 25% as singletons. Separately, the same data were catalogued under a study of T cells of mothers and their children. From that report: Both sample barcodes and 2-4 random nucleotides came from the M1S primer of the second PCR.

The sequence was collected from a boy aged 10-17 years in good health. The sequencing input was blood. The rearrangement joins TRBV28 to TRBJ1-2; D is unresolved. The CDR3 protein is CASSFSTGRGGYTF. The CDR3 coding sequence is TGTGCCAGCAGTTTTTCAACCGGGAGAGGTGGCTACACCTTC.